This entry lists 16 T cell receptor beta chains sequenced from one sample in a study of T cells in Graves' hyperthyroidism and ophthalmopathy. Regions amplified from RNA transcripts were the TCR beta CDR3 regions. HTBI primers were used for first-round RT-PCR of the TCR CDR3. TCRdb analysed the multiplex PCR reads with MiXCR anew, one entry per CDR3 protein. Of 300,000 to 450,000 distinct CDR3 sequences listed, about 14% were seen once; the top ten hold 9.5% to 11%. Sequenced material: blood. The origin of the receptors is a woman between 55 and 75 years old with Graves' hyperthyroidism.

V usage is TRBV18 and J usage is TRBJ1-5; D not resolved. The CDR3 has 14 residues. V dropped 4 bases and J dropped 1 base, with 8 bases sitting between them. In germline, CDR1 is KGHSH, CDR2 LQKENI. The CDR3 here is CASSLGRSNQPQHF. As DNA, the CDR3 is TGTGCCAGCTCACTAGGGAGAAGCAATCAGCCCCAGCATTTT.

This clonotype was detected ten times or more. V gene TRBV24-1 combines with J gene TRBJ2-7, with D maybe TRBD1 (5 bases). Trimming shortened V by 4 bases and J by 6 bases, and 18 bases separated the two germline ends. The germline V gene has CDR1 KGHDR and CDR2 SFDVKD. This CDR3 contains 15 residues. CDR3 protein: CATSDWTSGRTEQYF. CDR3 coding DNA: TGTGCCACCAGTGACTGGACATCAGGTCGGACCGAGCAGTACTTC.

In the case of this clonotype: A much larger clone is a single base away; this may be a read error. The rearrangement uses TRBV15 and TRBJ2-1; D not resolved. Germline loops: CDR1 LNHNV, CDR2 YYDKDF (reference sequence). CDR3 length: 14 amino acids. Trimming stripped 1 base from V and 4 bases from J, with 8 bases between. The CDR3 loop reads CATSRGVVYNEQFF. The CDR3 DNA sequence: TGTGCCACCAGCAGAGGGGTGGTGTACAATGAGCAGTTCTTC.

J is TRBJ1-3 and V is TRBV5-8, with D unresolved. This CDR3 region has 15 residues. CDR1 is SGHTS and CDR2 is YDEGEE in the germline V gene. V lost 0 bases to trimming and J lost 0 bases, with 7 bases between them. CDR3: CASSLVGSSGNTIYF. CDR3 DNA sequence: TGTGCCAGCAGCTTGGTGGGCAGCTCTGGAAACACCATATATTTT.

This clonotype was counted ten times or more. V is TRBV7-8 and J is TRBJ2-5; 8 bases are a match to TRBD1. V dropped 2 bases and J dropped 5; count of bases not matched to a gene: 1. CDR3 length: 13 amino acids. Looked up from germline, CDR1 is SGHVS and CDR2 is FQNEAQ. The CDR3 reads CASSLYRGETQYF. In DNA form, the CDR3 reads TGTGCCAGCAGCTTATACAGGGGGGAGACCCAGTACTTC.

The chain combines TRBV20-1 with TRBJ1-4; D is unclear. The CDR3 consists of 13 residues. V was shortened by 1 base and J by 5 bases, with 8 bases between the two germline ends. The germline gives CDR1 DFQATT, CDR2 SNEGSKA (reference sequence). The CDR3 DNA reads TGCAGTGCTAGAGGGGCCTTGAATGAAAAACTGTTTTTT. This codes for CSARGALNEKLFF.

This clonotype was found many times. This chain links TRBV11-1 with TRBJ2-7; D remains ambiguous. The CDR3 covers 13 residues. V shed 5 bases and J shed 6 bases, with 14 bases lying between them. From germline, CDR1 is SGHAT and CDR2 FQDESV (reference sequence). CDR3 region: CASSQNFVGEQYF. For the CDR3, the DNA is TGTGCCAGCAGCCAAAATTTTGTGGGCGAGCAGTACTTC.

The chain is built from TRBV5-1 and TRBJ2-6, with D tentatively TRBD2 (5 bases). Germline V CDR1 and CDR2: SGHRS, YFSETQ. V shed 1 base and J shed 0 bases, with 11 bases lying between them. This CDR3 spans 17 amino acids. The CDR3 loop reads CASSLRAVSSGANVLTF. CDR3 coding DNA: TGCGCCAGCAGCTTGCGAGCGGTTAGCTCTGGGGCCAACGTCCTGACTTTC.

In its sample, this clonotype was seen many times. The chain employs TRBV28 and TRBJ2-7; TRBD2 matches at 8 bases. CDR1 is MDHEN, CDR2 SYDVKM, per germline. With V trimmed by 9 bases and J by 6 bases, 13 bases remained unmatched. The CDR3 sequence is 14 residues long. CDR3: CASGGGQGTGEQYF. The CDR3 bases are TGTGCCAGTGGCGGGGGGCAGGGGACGGGCGAGCAGTACTTC.

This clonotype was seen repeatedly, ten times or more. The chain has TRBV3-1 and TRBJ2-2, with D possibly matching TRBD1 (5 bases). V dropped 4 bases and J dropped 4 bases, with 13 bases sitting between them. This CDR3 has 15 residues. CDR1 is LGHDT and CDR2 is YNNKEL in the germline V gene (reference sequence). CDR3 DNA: TGTGCCAGCAGCCGGCAGGGTATAGGCACCGGGGAGCTGTTTTTT. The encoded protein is CASSRQGIGTGELFF.

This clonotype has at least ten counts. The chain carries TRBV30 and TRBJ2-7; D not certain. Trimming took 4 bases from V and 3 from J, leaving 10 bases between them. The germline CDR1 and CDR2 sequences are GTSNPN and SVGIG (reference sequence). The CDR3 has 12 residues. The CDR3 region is CAWNDGSYEQYF. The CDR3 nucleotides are TGTGCCTGGAACGACGGAAGCTACGAGCAGTACTTC.

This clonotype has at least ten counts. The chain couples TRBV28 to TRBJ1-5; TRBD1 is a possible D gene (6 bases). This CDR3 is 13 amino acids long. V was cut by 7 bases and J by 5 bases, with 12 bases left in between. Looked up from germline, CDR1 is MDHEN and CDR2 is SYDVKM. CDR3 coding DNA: TGTGCCAGCACCGGACAGAGGGATCAGCCCCAGCATTTT. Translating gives CASTGQRDQPQHF.

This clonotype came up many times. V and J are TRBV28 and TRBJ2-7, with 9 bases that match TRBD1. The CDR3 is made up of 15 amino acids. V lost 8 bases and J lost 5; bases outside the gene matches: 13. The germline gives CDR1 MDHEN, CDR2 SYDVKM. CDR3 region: CASDHTGTGSHEQYF. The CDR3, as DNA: TGTGCCAGCGATCACACCGGGACAGGGAGCCACGAGCAGTACTTC.

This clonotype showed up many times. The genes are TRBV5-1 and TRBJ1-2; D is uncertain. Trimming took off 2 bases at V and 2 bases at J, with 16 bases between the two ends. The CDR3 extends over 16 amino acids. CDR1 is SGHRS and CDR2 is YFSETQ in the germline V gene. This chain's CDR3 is CASSFFPPSLNYGYTF. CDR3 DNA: TGCGCCAGCAGCTTTTTCCCACCTTCACTCAACTATGGCTACACCTTC.

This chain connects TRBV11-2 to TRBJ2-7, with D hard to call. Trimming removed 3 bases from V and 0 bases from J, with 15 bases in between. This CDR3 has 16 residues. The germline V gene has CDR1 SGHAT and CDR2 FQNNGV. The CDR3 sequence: CASSFVSTHRSYEQYF. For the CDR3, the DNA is TGTGCCAGCAGCTTCGTAAGTACACATCGCTCCTACGAGCAGTACTTC. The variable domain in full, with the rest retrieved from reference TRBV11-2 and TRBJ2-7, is EAGVAQSPRYKIIEKRQSVAFWCNPISGHATLYWYQQILGQGPKLLIQFQNNGVVDDSQLPKDRFSAERLKGVDSTLKIQPAKLEDSAVYLCASSFVSTHRSYEQYFGPGTRLTVT.

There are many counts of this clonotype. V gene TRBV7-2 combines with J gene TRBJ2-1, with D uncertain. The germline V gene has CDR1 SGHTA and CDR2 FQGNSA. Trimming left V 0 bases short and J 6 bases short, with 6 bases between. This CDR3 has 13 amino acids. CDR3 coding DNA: TGTGCCAGCAGCTTAGCAGGCTTCAATGAGCAGTTCTTC. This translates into CASSLAGFNEQFF.